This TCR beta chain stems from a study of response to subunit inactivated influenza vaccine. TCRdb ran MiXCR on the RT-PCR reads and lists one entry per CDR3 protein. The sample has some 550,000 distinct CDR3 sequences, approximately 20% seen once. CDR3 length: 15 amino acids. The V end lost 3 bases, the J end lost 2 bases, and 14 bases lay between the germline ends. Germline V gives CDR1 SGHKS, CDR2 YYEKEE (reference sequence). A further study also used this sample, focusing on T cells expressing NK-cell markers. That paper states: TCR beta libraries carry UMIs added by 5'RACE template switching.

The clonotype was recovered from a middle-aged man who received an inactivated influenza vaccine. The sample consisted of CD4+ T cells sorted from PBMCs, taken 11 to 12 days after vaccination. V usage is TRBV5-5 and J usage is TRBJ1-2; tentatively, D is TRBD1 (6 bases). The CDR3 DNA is TGTGCCAGCAGCTATGGACAGACGCTCAACTATGGCTACACCTTC. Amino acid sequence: CASSYGQTLNYGYTF.